This entry is about one T cell receptor beta chain. Its matching antigen is unknown. The data were taken from a study of cytomegalovirus exposure and HLA in healthy donors. Study results and limitations: One cluster of highly shared sequence variants probably arose as a sequencing artifact. The authors listed 150 to 200 TCR beta chains as cytomegalovirus-associated. The authors later linked a missense DCLRE1C variant to TCR beta V- and J-gene trimming.

With 60 Vbeta and 13 Jbeta primers, the PCR was carried out. Sequencing was performed with immunoSEQ multiplex PCR; in TCRdb, only in-frame clones are kept and a portion is missing. Of roughly 140,000 clones detected, approximately 80% appear once; the ten largest clones hold approximately 6.1%. CDR1 and CDR2 from the germline V gene are SGHRS and YFSETQ. CDR3 length: 16 residues. Trimming took 0 bases from V and 4 from J, leaving 13 bases between them. Sequencing was performed on PBMCs. The V and J genes are TRBV5-1 and TRBJ1-4; the D gene is possibly TRBD1 (5 bases). The source of this sequence is a man younger than 45 in good health and CMV-seropositive. The CDR3 sequence: CASSLGGGRLNEKLFF. DNA for the CDR3: TGCGCCAGCAGCTTGGGCGGGGGACGGCTTAATGAAAAACTGTTTTTT.